Shown below are 19 T cell receptor beta chains from a single sample sequenced in a study of T cells expressing NK-cell markers. TCRdb re-called the 5' RACE reads, yielding one record per CDR3 amino acid sequence without DNA. The sample has 150,000 to 180,000 distinct CDR3 sequences. The sample comprised blood T cells: a sorted CD56 or NKG2C T cell subset, CD4+ or CD8+ T cells, or bulk PBMC T cells (not recorded which). Receptor source: a woman aged 50 to 65 in good health.

The rearrangement uses TRBV3-1 and TRBJ2-1; absent DNA, TCRdb's TRBD2 call cannot be checked. Germline CDR1 is LGHDT and CDR2 is YNNKEL (reference sequence). CDR3 length: 15 amino acids. The CDR3 loop is CASSPRTSRRNEQFF.

V is TRBV24-1 and J is TRBJ2-1; the D call of TRBD2 rests on TCRdb alone, since no DNA is present to check it. The CDR3 is made up of 16 amino acids. Per germline, CDR1 KGHDR and CDR2 SFDVKD. CDR3 residues: CATAAAKGRSYNEQFF.

V is TRBV6-5 and J is TRBJ1-1; without DNA, the TCRdb call of TRBD1 cannot be checked. This CDR3 spans 16 amino acids. CDR1 is MNHEY and CDR2 is SVGAGI in the germline V gene. Here the CDR3 reads CASSVAGALSNTEAFF.

V usage is TRBV24-1 and J usage is TRBJ2-3; checking the TCRdb D call of TRBD2 is not possible without DNA. CDR3 length: 14 amino acids. Germline V gene lookup returns CDR1 KGHDR and CDR2 SFDVKD. The CDR3 spells CATSDFQEGDTQYF.

This rearrangement joins TRBV4-1 to TRBJ2-3; the TRBD1 assignment by TCRdb is unverifiable without DNA. There are 17 residues in the CDR3. Germline CDR1 MGHRA, CDR2 YSYEKL. CDR3: CASSQNDREMVADTQYF.

V is TRBV7-6 and J is TRBJ1-1. The CDR3 is 13 residues long. Looked up from germline, CDR1 is SGHVS and CDR2 is FNYEAQ. The CDR3: CASSPSPGAEAFF. The whole variable domain, filled in from reference TRBV7-6 and TRBJ1-1, reads GAGVSQSPRYKVTKRGQDVALRCDPISGHVSLYWYRQALGQGPEFLTYFNYEAQQDKSGLPNDRFSAERPEGSISTLTIQRTEQRDSAMYRCASSPSPGAEAFFGQGTRLTVV.

The V gene is TRBV30, the J gene TRBJ2-1; TCRdb names TRBD1, which stays unverified in the absence of DNA. The CDR3 has 15 residues. Germline values: CDR1 GTSNPN, CDR2 SVGIG (reference sequence). The CDR3 protein is CAWSVGDRGTEWVFF.

This rearrangement joins TRBV7-9 to TRBJ2-2. The CDR3 is 14 residues long. From germline, CDR1 is SEHNR and CDR2 FQNEAQ (reference sequence). The CDR3 here is CASRAEQGTVPLFF.

The V gene is TRBV2, the J gene TRBJ1-5; TCRdb names TRBD1, which stays unverified in the absence of DNA. The CDR3 consists of 13 residues. The germline V gene has CDR1 SNHLY and CDR2 FYNNEI. Here the CDR3 reads CASRGQDRQPQHF.

V gene TRBV19 combines with J gene TRBJ1-4; lacking DNA, the TRBD1 call made by TCRdb goes unchecked. Germline V gene sequence: CDR1 LNHDA, CDR2 SQIVND (reference sequence). The CDR3 extends over 13 amino acids. CDR3 region: CATSGGFREKLFF.

J is TRBJ2-2 and V is TRBV29-1; TCRdb indicates TRBD1, and absent DNA this call remains unverified. Germline values: CDR1 SQVTM, CDR2 ANQGSEA. This CDR3 has 13 amino acids. The CDR3: CSVARENTGELFF.

The chain has TRBV15 and TRBJ2-1. The CDR3 has 12 amino acids. Germline-derived CDR1 and CDR2 are LNHNV and YYDKDF (reference sequence). CDR3 sequence: CATGNYDNEQFF.

The chain combines TRBV7-9 with TRBJ2-7; checking the TCRdb D call of TRBD1 is not possible without DNA. The CDR3 has 16 residues. The V gene's germline CDR1 is SEHNR and CDR2 FQNEAQ (reference sequence). The CDR3: CASSSRTGMEPYEQYF. The full variable domain, rest sourced from reference TRBV7-9 and TRBJ2-7, is DTGVSQNPRHKITKRGQNVTFRCDPISEHNRLYWYRQTLGQGPEFLTYFQNEAQLEKSRLLSDRFSAERPKGSFSTLEIQRTEQGDSAMYLCASSSRTGMEPYEQYFGPGTRLTVT.

V is TRBV29-1 and J is TRBJ1-2; the TRBD1 assignment by TCRdb is unverifiable without DNA. Per germline, CDR1 SQVTM and CDR2 ANQGSEA. CDR3 length: 13 residues. The CDR3 here is CSARTGANYGYTF.

This sequence joins TRBV27 and TRBJ2-5; the D call of TRBD1 rests on TCRdb alone, since no DNA is present to check it. The CDR3 runs to 12 residues. Germline assignment: CDR1 MNHEY and CDR2 SMNVEV (reference sequence). CDR3 region: CASSTEGLSQYF.

The chain links TRBV24-1 to TRBJ2-1; TCRdb outputs TRBD1, but without DNA this stays unchecked. The CDR3 length is 14 residues. Germline V gene sequence: CDR1 KGHDR, CDR2 SFDVKD. CDR3 residues: CATGDEGEYNEQFF.

The rearrangement joins TRBV5-1 to TRBJ2-3; the TRBD1 assignment by TCRdb is unverifiable without DNA. The CDR3 loop spans 17 amino acids. Germline CDR1 and CDR2: SGHRS and YFSETQ. CDR3: CASSTTGTGLPTDTQYF.

This chain links TRBV4-1 with TRBJ1-4. This CDR3 spans 15 amino acids. CDR1 and CDR2 (germline): MGHRA, YSYEKL. The chain's CDR3 is CASSQVGGLNEKLFF.

The rearrangement joins TRBV4-2 to TRBJ1-1. CDR1 and CDR2 from the germline V gene are LGHNA and YNFKEQ. CDR3 length equals 16 residues. The CDR3 region is CASSQDAASLNTEAFF.